Below are 30 T cell receptor beta chains sequenced from a single sample in a study of blood T cell repertoires in COVID-19. The data were produced by immunoSEQ multiplex PCR, yet TCRdb's version contains in-frame clones alone and is incomplete. The sample records about 76,000 clones, roughly 85% being singletons. The sequencing input was peripheral blood. These receptors came from a man over 45 with COVID-19, enrolled during active disease.

The J gene is TRBJ1-5, the V gene TRBV6-2 or TRBV6-3; D is unclear. There are 14 residues in the CDR3. The germline CDR1 and CDR2 sequences are MNHEY and SVGEGT. The V end lost 2 bases, the J end lost 7 bases, and 12 bases lay between the germline ends. The CDR3 is CASSYTHKIQPQHF. CDR3 sequence (DNA): TGTGCCAGCAGTTACACACATAAAATCCAGCCCCAGCATTTT.

V gene TRBV6-2 or TRBV6-3 combines with J gene TRBJ1-5; 10 bases are a match to TRBD1. The junction had 7 bases not matched to a gene; V was cut back by 0 bases and J by 5 bases. Per germline, CDR1 MNHEY and CDR2 SVGEGT. The CDR3 covers 17 residues. CDR3 sequence (DNA): TGTGCCAGCAGTTACTCGTTAACCGGGACAGGGGATCAGCCCCAGCATTTT. Encoded protein: CASSYSLTGTGDQPQHF.

The gene calls are TRBV30 and TRBJ2-2; 9 bases match TRBD1. V lost 1 base to trimming and J lost 7 bases; unmatched junction nucleotides: 7. Germline CDR1 and CDR2: GTSNPN and SVGIG (reference sequence). This CDR3 region has 15 residues. CDR3 residues: CAWSGTGAWVGELFF. DNA for the CDR3: TGTGCCTGGAGTGGGACAGGGGCGTGGGTCGGGGAGCTGTTTTTT.

This clone showed up just a few times. The V and J genes are TRBV7-9 and TRBJ1-1; tentative D call: TRBD1 (5 bases). V was trimmed by 0 bases and J by 5 bases, leaving 10 bases between them. The CDR3 sequence is 14 residues long. Looked up from germline, CDR1 is SEHNR and CDR2 is FQNEAQ (reference sequence). The CDR3 bases are TGTGCCAGCAGCTTAGCAGGGGTGATGACTGAAGCTTTCTTT. As protein: CASSLAGVMTEAFF.

V is TRBV28 and J is TRBJ2-7, with 7 bases that match TRBD1. The CDR3 extends over 16 amino acids. J gave up 0 bases and V 3 bases, and 8 bases lay outside the gene matches. Germline CDR1 is MDHEN and CDR2 is SYDVKM. CDR3 in amino acids: CASSLPQGGSSYEQYF. The CDR3 DNA sequence: TGTGCCAGCAGTTTGCCACAAGGGGGCAGCTCCTACGAGCAGTACTTC.

The chain links TRBV10-2 to TRBJ1-5; D remains unclear. The CDR3 runs to 13 residues. Between the trimmed V and J ends, which lost 4 bases and 1 base, there was a span of 5 bases. CDR1 WSHSY and CDR2 SAAADI come from the germline V gene. CDR3 sequence reads: CASSANSNQPQHF. CDR3 in DNA: TGCGCCAGCAGTGCTAACAGCAATCAGCCCCAGCATTTT.

This clone was seen just once. The CDR3 DNA reads TGTGCCAGCAGCTACCTTGAAGCCACGAACACTGAAGCTTTCTTT. As protein: CASSYLEATNTEAFF. The chain couples TRBV9 to TRBJ1-1; no firm D call. Trimming shortened V by 4 bases and J by 1 base, and 14 bases separated the two germline ends. The length of the CDR3 is 15 residues. Per germline, CDR1 SGDLS and CDR2 YYNGEE.

This clone was picked up one time. This chain connects TRBV6-5 to TRBJ2-3; 9 nucleotides align to TRBD2. From germline, CDR1 is MNHEY and CDR2 SVGAGI. The CDR3 is 15 amino acids. J was trimmed by 3 bases and V by 4 bases; bases with no gene match: 5. For the CDR3, the DNA is TGTGCCAGCAGTTCGTCAGCGGGAGGTACAGATACGCAGTATTTT. It encodes CASSSSAGGTDTQYF.

The chain couples TRBV7-3 to TRBJ2-1; 8 bases are shared with TRBD1. V shed 2 bases and J 1 base; nucleotides not matched to a gene: 1. The germline gives CDR1 SGHTA, CDR2 FQGTGA. The CDR3 loop spans 15 amino acids. CDR3 bases: TGTGCCAGCAGCTTAGACAGGGGATCCTACAATGAGCAGTTCTTC. It translates to CASSLDRGSYNEQFF. Using reference TRBV7-3 and TRBJ2-1 for the parts outside the CDR3, the full variable domain is GAGVSQTPSNKVTEKGKYVELRCDPISGHTALYWYRQSLGQGPEFLIYFQGTGAADDSGLPNDRFFAVRPEGSVSTLKIQRTERGDSAVYLCASSLDRGSYNEQFFGPGTRLTVL.

This chain joins TRBV5-6 and TRBJ2-6; 7 nucleotides align to TRBD1. Germline V gene sequence: CDR1 SGHDT, CDR2 YYEEEE. The CDR3 extends over 17 amino acids. The trim removed 4 bases at V and 0 bases at J, leaving 7 bases unmatched. CDR3: CASSLLTGNSGANVLTF. CDR3 nucleotides: TGTGCCAGCAGCCTACTGACAGGGAACTCTGGGGCCAACGTCCTGACTTTC. Supplemented by reference TRBV5-6 and TRBJ2-6, the full variable domain reads DAGVTQSPTHLIKTRGQQVTLRCSPKSGHDTVSWYQQALGQGPQFIFQYYEEEERQRGNFPDRFSGHQFPNYSSELNVNALLLGDSALYLCASSLLTGNSGANVLTFGAGSRLTVL.

The chain carries TRBV27 and TRBJ1-5; TRBD1 is a possible D gene (6 bases). This CDR3 is 13 amino acids long. Germline CDR1 MNHEY, CDR2 SMNVEV (reference sequence). The germline V and J ends were trimmed by 9 bases and 2 bases, with 11 bases remaining between them. CDR3 loop: CASGKGGNQPQHF. The CDR3, as DNA: TGTGCCAGTGGGAAGGGGGGCAATCAGCCCCAGCATTTT.

The rearrangement joins TRBV5-1 to TRBJ2-3; a weak D match, TRBD2 (5 bases). Germline V gives CDR1 SGHRS, CDR2 YFSETQ. V was trimmed by 4 bases and J by 7 bases, leaving 22 bases between them. The CDR3 runs to 16 residues. CDR3 protein: CASSLNAGLVGHTQYF. For the CDR3, the DNA is TGCGCCAGCAGCCTAAACGCGGGCCTAGTGGGTCATACGCAGTATTTT. The full variable domain, its missing parts supplied by reference TRBV5-1 and TRBJ2-3, is KAGVTQTPRYLIKTRGQQVTLSCSPISGHRSVSWYQQTPGQGLQFLFEYFSETQRNKGNFPGRFSGRQFSNSRSEMNVSTLELGDSALYLCASSLNAGLVGHTQYFGPGTRLTVL.

This clone was seen once. The chain carries TRBV2 and TRBJ1-4; 8 bases align to TRBD1. J gave up 8 bases and V 5 bases, and 10 bases lay outside the gene matches. CDR3 size: 15 residues. Germline assignment: CDR1 SNHLY and CDR2 FYNNEI. The CDR3 nucleotides are TGTGCCAGCAGTTCCCGGCAGGGGGCGGTGGAAAAACTGTTTTTT. Translated, it gives CASSSRQGAVEKLFF.

The chain links TRBV3-1 (or the pseudogene TRBV3-2) to TRBJ1-1; D not certain. CDR3 length equals 16 residues. Trimming cost V 4 bases and J 0 bases, with 15 bases left between them. Germline CDR1 reads LGHDT; CDR2 reads YNNKEL (reference sequence). CDR3 in DNA: TGTGCCAGCAGCCGTGGCGGGTCCCTAATGAACACTGAAGCTTTCTTT. Translation: CASSRGGSLMNTEAFF.

This clone was observed a single time. The rearrangement joins TRBV18 to TRBJ2-7; 7 bases agree with TRBD2. The CDR3 has 13 residues. Germline values: CDR1 KGHSH, CDR2 LQKENI. V lost 3 bases, J lost 1 base, and 0 bases stayed unmatched. The CDR3 sequence: CASSPGGSYEQYF. The CDR3 DNA follows: TGTGCCAGCTCACCGGGGGGGTCCTACGAGCAGTACTTC.

This clone has only a few counts. V gene TRBV6-4 combines with J gene TRBJ2-3; tentatively, D is TRBD2 (6 bases). The length of the CDR3 is 14 residues. V was shortened by 5 bases and J by 0 bases, with 9 bases between the two germline ends. CDR1 MRHNA and CDR2 SNTAGT come from the germline V gene. The CDR3 region has the DNA TGTGCCAGCAGTCAGAGCGGGAGCACAGATACGCAGTATTTT. Translated, it gives CASSQSGSTDTQYF.

The V and J genes are TRBV5-5 and TRBJ2-7; 10 nucleotides align to TRBD1. This CDR3 has 15 residues. The V gene's germline CDR1 is SGHKS and CDR2 YYEKEE (reference sequence). J lost 1 base, V lost 3 bases, and 4 bases had no gene match. The CDR3 nucleotides read TGTGCCAGCAGCTCCAGGACAGGGGGATCCTACGAGCAGTACTTC. Translating gives CASSSRTGGSYEQYF.

This sequence joins TRBV6-5 and TRBJ2-5, with D perhaps matching TRBD2 (7 bases). The CDR3 spans 15 residues. Trimming took off 5 bases at V and 5 bases at J, with 18 bases between the two ends. Per germline, CDR1 MNHEY and CDR2 SVGAGI. DNA for the CDR3: TGTGCCAGCAGTCCCGCGCGGGGGCGAGGGGAGACCCAGTACTTC. Protein: CASSPARGRGETQYF.

The CDR3 region has the DNA TGCGCCAGCAGCTTGGTGGTCATCGAAAGCGGCGCCGAGCAGTACTTC. This codes for CASSLVVIESGAEQYF. V and J are TRBV5-1 and TRBJ2-7; a possible D gene is TRBD2 (5 bases). Germline V lookup: CDR1 SGHRS, CDR2 YFSETQ. Trimming removed 0 bases at V and 6 bases at J, with 19 bases between. CDR3 length equals 16 residues.

V and J are TRBV20-1 and TRBJ2-3, with 9 bases lining up with TRBD2. The CDR3 totals 16 residues. The ends lost 3 bases at V and 0 bases at J; junction bases unmatched: 7. The germline gives CDR1 DFQATT, CDR2 SNEGSKA (reference sequence). The CDR3 reads CSASWREGRSTDTQYF. The CDR3 DNA reads as TGCAGTGCTAGTTGGCGGGAGGGCCGAAGCACAGATACGCAGTATTTT.

This clone was counted only a few times. J is TRBJ1-4 and V is TRBV30; D is ambiguous. Germline-derived CDR1 and CDR2 are GTSNPN and SVGIG (reference sequence). Trimming took off 0 bases at V and 4 bases at J, with 6 bases between the two ends. This CDR3 has 13 residues. CDR3 in amino acids: CAWSVLVNEKLFF. CDR3 nucleotides: TGTGCCTGGAGTGTACTCGTTAATGAAAAACTGTTTTTT.

The rearrangement links TRBV19 to TRBJ1-5; TRBD1 matches at 7 bases. The CDR3 is 15 amino acids. Germline V lookup: CDR1 LNHDA, CDR2 SQIVND (reference sequence). The ends lost 6 bases at V and 0 bases at J; junction bases unmatched: 5. The CDR3 loop is CASSSQGTSNQPQHF. DNA of the CDR3: TGTGCCAGTAGCTCACAGGGGACTAGCAATCAGCCCCAGCATTTT.

This clone was counted a few times. The chain has TRBV30 and TRBJ1-1; D gene uncertain. CDR3 length equals 13 residues. CDR1 and CDR2 (germline): GTSNPN, SVGIG (reference sequence). V gave up 3 bases and J gave up 5 bases, with 13 bases separating them. The CDR3 loop reads CAWRAGAGTEAFF. CDR3 nucleotides: TGTGCCTGGAGGGCCGGAGCGGGAACTGAAGCTTTCTTT. The full variable domain, its missing parts supplied by reference TRBV30 and TRBJ1-1, is SQTIHQWPATLVQPVGSPLSLECTVEGTSNPNLYWYRQAAGRGLQLLFYSVGIGQISSEVPQNLSASRPQDRQFILSSKKLLLSDSGFYLCAWRAGAGTEAFFGQGTRLTVV.

The genes are TRBV19 and TRBJ1-1; 9 bases are a match to TRBD1. The V gene end was trimmed by 6 bases and the J gene end by 5 bases; junction bases not matched to a gene: 10. Germline values: CDR1 LNHDA, CDR2 SQIVND (reference sequence). The CDR3 covers 15 residues. Written as DNA, the CDR3 is TGTGCCAGTAGAATGGAGGGGACAGGGTCTACTGAAGCTTTCTTT. This sequence encodes CASRMEGTGSTEAFF.

This rearrangement joins TRBV4-3 to TRBJ2-3; 7 bases match TRBD2. This CDR3 is 15 amino acids long. V was clipped by 0 bases and J by 8 bases; unmatched bases: 8. The germline V gene has CDR1 LGHNA and CDR2 YSLEER. Here the CDR3 DNA reads TGCGCCAGCAGCCAAGATCCAGGGAGGGCCGTTACGCAGTATTTT. Residues: CASSQDPGRAVTQYF.

The chain uses TRBV27 and TRBJ2-1; TRBD2 matches at 7 bases. Germline V gene sequence: CDR1 MNHEY, CDR2 SMNVEV (reference sequence). The CDR3 loop spans 15 amino acids. The junction had 1 base not matched to a gene; V was cut back by 2 bases and J by 0 bases. In DNA, the CDR3 is TGTGCCAGCAGTTTAGGCGGGAGCTCCTACAATGAGCAGTTCTTC. Translated, it gives CASSLGGSSYNEQFF.

This sequence joins TRBV5-1 and TRBJ1-1; 8 positions agree with TRBD1. CDR1 and CDR2 from the germline V gene are SGHRS and YFSETQ. The CDR3 totals 16 residues. With 2 bases clipped from V and 5 bases from J, the junction kept 11 bases outside the gene matches. CDR3 in DNA: TGCGCCAGCAGCTTTTCGGCGACAGGGGAAATAACTGAAGCTTTCTTT. Its translation is CASSFSATGEITEAFF.

The chain carries TRBV5-4 and TRBJ1-1, with no clear D. The CDR3 is 14 residues long. V lost 3 bases to trimming and J lost 4 bases, with 13 bases between them. Germline lookup yields CDR1 SGHNT and CDR2 YYREEE (reference sequence). The CDR3 sequence is CASSWQSPRTEAFF. CDR3 in DNA: TGTGCCAGCAGCTGGCAAAGTCCCCGCACTGAAGCTTTCTTT.

The chain couples TRBV28 to TRBJ2-2, with 11 bases identical to TRBD2. V shed 2 bases and J 6 bases; nucleotides not matched to a gene: 17. Germline-derived CDR1 and CDR2 are MDHEN and SYDVKM. The CDR3 is 20 amino acids. The CDR3 here is CASSLGLAGGKGHVAGELFF. In DNA, the CDR3 is TGTGCCAGCAGTTTAGGCCTAGCGGGAGGTAAAGGGCACGTGGCCGGGGAGCTGTTTTTT. Together with reference TRBV28 and TRBJ2-2, the CDR3 gives the full variable domain: DVKVTQSSRYLVKRTGEKVFLECVQDMDHENMFWYRQDPGLGLRLIYFSYDVKMKEKGDIPEGYSVSREKKERFSLILESASTNQTSMYLCASSLGLAGGKGHVAGELFFGEGSRLTVL.

This CDR3 is CASSLAGKENTIYF. The CDR3 DNA reads TGTGCCAGCAGCTTGGCGGGGAAGGAAAACACCATATATTTT. The V gene is TRBV5-6, the J gene TRBJ1-3; D remains unclear. Germline-derived CDR1 and CDR2 are SGHDT and YYEEEE. V shed 0 bases and J shed 6 bases, with 10 bases lying between them. This CDR3 is 14 amino acids long.